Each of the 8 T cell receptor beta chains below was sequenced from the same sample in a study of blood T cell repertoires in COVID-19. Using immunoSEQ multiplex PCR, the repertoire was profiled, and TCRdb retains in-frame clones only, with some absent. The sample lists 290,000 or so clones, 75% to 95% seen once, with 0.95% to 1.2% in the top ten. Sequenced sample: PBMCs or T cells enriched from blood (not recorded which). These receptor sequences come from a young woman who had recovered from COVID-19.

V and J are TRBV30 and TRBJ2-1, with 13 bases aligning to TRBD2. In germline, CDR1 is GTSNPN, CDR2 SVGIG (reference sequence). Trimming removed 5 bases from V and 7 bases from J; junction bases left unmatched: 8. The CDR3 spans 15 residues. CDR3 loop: CAWHTGTSGKNEQFF. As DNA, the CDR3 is TGTGCCTGGCATACCGGGACTAGCGGGAAAAATGAGCAGTTCTTC.

CDR3 sequence (DNA): TGTGCCAGCAGTGACTCCGGACATAATACAGATACGCAGTATTTT. This encodes CASSDSGHNTDTQYF. This chain uses TRBV6-4 with TRBJ2-3; tentative D call: TRBD1 (5 bases). V was clipped by 0 bases and J by 3 bases, with 10 bases between them. This CDR3 has 15 amino acids. CDR1 and CDR2 (germline): MRHNA, SNTAGT.

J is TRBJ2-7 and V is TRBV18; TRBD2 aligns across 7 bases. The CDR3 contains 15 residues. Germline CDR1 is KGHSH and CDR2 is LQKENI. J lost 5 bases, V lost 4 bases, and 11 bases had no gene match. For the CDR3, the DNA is TGTGCCAGCTCACGGATACTAGCGAGCAATGACGAGCAGTACTTC. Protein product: CASSRILASNDEQYF.

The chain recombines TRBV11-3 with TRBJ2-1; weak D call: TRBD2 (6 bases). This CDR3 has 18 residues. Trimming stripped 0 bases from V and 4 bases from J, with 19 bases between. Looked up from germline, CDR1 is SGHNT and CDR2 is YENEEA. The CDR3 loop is CASSLDEGGSAGYNEQFF. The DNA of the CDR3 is TGTGCCAGCAGCTTAGATGAGGGAGGATCGGCGGGATACAATGAGCAGTTCTTC. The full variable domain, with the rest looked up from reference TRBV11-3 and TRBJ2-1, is EAGVVQSPRYKIIEKKQPVAFWCNPISGHNTLYWYLQNLGQGPELLIRYENEEAVDDSQLPKDRFSAERLKGVDSTLKIQPAELGDSAVYLCASSLDEGGSAGYNEQFFGPGTRLTVL.

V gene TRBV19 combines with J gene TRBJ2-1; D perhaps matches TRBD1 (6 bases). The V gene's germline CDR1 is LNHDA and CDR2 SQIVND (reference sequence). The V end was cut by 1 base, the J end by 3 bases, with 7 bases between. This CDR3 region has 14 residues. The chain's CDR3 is CASSIVQGYNEQFF. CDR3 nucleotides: TGTGCCAGTAGTATAGTACAGGGCTACAATGAGCAGTTCTTC. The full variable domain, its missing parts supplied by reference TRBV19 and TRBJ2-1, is DGGITQSPKYLFRKEGQNVTLSCEQNLNHDAMYWYRQDPGQGLRLIYYSQIVNDFQKGDIAEGYSVSREKKESFPLTVTSAQKNPTAFYLCASSIVQGYNEQFFGPGTRLTVL.

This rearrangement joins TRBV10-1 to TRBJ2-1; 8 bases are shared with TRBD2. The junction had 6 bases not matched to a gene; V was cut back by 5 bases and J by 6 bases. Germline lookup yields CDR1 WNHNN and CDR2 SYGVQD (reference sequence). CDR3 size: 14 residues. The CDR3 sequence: CASSLGLAGNEQFF. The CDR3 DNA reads TGCGCCAGCAGTCTCGGACTAGCTGGCAATGAGCAGTTCTTC.

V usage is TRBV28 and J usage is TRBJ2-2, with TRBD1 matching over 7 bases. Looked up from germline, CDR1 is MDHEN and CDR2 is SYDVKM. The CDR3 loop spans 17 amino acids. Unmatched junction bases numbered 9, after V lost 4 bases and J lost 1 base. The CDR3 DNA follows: TGTGCCAGCAGTTCGACAGGGTTTTGGGGGAACACCGGGGAGCTGTTTTTT. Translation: CASSSTGFWGNTGELFF.

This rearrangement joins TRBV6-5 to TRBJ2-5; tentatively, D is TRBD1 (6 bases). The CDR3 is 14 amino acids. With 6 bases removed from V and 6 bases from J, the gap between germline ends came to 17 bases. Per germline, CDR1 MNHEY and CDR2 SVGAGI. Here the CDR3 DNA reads TGTGCCAGCAGATTGCCCTCTCAGGGGAAGACCCAGTACTTC. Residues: CASRLPSQGKTQYF.